A single sample gave rise to the 24 T cell receptor beta chains below, sequenced in a study of blood T cells in healthy people across ages. The use of a sample-barcoded 5' primer and a J-beta primer mix characterized a second PCR of 7 to 11 cycles. TCRdb reprocessed the 5' RACE reads via MiXCR and lists one record per CDR3 protein. The table lists about 1 million distinct CDR3 sequences, under 55% of them singletons. The sequencing input was blood. All receptors derive from a woman between 55 and 75 years old in good health.

This clonotype came up a few times. The chain links TRBV5-5 to TRBJ2-3, with 7 bases matching TRBD1. Germline CDR1 is SGHKS and CDR2 is YYEKEE (reference sequence). V lost 3 bases to trimming and J lost 2 bases; unmatched junction nucleotides: 9. The CDR3 has 16 amino acids. The CDR3 coding sequence is TGTGCCAGCAGCTGGGGCCGGGACAGCCCCACAGATACGCAGTATTTT. Translation gives CASSWGRDSPTDTQYF.

Note on this clonotype: This sequence may be a read error, since a much larger clone differs from it by one base. The chain has TRBV3-1 and TRBJ2-3; D remains unclear. The CDR3 is made up of 12 amino acids. The V and J ends lost 2 bases and 2 bases respectively, with 2 bases between them. Germline V lookup: CDR1 LGHDT, CDR2 YNNKEL (reference sequence). The CDR3 region is CASSQITDTQYF. CDR3 sequence (DNA): TGTGCCAGCAGCCAAATCACAGATACGCAGTATTTT.

V is TRBV20-1 and J is TRBJ2-1; D call uncertain. V was pared by 5 bases and J by 6 bases, with 11 bases between. The germline CDR1 and CDR2 sequences are DFQATT and SNEGSKA (reference sequence). The CDR3 has 12 residues. CDR3 sequence reads: CSADRTGNEQFF. In DNA form, the CDR3 reads TGCAGTGCTGATAGGACGGGCAATGAGCAGTTCTTC.

This clonotype was seen once. The rearrangement joins TRBV11-2 to TRBJ2-7, with 7 bases that match TRBD2. CDR1 is SGHAT and CDR2 is FQNNGV in the germline V gene. The CDR3 contains 14 residues. With V trimmed by 5 bases and J by 3 bases, 7 bases remained unmatched. The CDR3 DNA is TGTGCCAGCAGCGTAGGATGGGGGGGCTACGAGCAGTACTTC. It specifies CASSVGWGGYEQYF.

The chain uses TRBV11-2 and TRBJ2-5; 10 bases line up with TRBD2. This CDR3 is built from 17 residues. Germline CDR1 is SGHAT and CDR2 is FQNNGV. Trimming at V came to 3 bases and at J to 11 bases, leaving 18 bases not matched to a gene. The CDR3 nucleotides read TGTGCCAGCAGCTTGTTCGGTGGGACTAGCGATTACAATGAGCAGTACTTC. Protein: CASSLFGGTSDYNEQYF.

This clonotype was found many times. CDR3 protein: CASRPTSFAYEQYF. CDR3 DNA: TGTGCCAGCAGGCCGACTAGTTTTGCCTACGAGCAGTACTTC. V and J are TRBV12-3 or TRBV12-4 and TRBJ2-7; the D gene is possibly TRBD2 (6 bases). V was pared by 6 bases and J by 2 bases, with 14 bases between. This CDR3 region has 14 residues.

This clonotype came up a few times. The V and J genes are TRBV29-1 and TRBJ2-7, with D uncertain. CDR1 is SQVTM and CDR2 is ANQGSEA in the germline V gene. Trimming stripped 4 bases from V and 3 bases from J, with 10 bases between. CDR3 size: 12 residues. DNA of the CDR3: TGCAGCGTTGGAAGGGATAACTACGAGCAGTACTTC. Encoded protein: CSVGRDNYEQYF.

This clonotype occurred once. The chain combines TRBV20-1 with TRBJ1-1; D call uncertain. The germline V gene has CDR1 DFQATT and CDR2 SNEGSKA (reference sequence). The CDR3 consists of 13 residues. V lost 5 bases and J lost 1, with 11 bases in between. CDR3 sequence reads: CSARHPRNTEAFF. Here the CDR3 DNA reads TGCAGTGCTCGCCATCCACGGAACACTGAAGCTTTCTTT.

This clonotype has a handful of counts. The chain combines TRBV27 with TRBJ1-4; D remains unclear. Trimming removed 6 bases at V and 0 bases at J, with 8 bases between. From germline, CDR1 is MNHEY and CDR2 SMNVEV (reference sequence). This CDR3 region has 14 residues. The CDR3 loop reads CASRRTATNEKLFF. The CDR3 DNA follows: TGTGCCAGCAGGCGGACGGCAACTAATGAAAAACTGTTTTTT.

The chain links TRBV5-6 to TRBJ2-1, with 13 nucleotides matching TRBD2. The CDR3 is made up of 16 amino acids. CDR1 and CDR2 from the germline V gene are SGHDT and YYEEEE. V dropped 2 bases and J dropped 7; count of bases not matched to a gene: 6. The CDR3 bases are TGTGCCAGCAGCTTCTCCGAGGGACTAGCGGGAAATGAGCAGTTCTTC. Protein sequence: CASSFSEGLAGNEQFF.

The chain joins TRBV28 to TRBJ2-5; 7 nucleotides agree with TRBD1. CDR3 length: 15 amino acids. V gave up 4 bases and J gave up 2 bases; unmatched junction bases: 7. The germline gives CDR1 MDHEN, CDR2 SYDVKM. The CDR3 DNA follows: TGTGCCAGCAGTTCCTCAGACAGGGTACAAGAGACCCAGTACTTC. This codes for CASSSSDRVQETQYF.

The chain has TRBV6-6 and TRBJ2-1, with 9 bases that match TRBD2. This CDR3 spans 15 amino acids. J was trimmed by 4 bases and V by 2 bases; bases with no gene match: 3. The germline gives CDR1 MNHNY, CDR2 SVGAGI (reference sequence). The CDR3 loop is CASSYGSGSYNEQFF. The CDR3 DNA reads as TGTGCCAGCAGTTACGGTAGCGGGAGTTACAATGAGCAGTTCTTC.

Ten or more counts support this clonotype. The genes are TRBV10-3 and TRBJ2-5, with D perhaps matching TRBD1 (5 bases). Germline CDR1 and CDR2: ENHRY and SYGVKD. Trimming took off 4 bases at V and 3 bases at J, with 9 bases between the two ends. The CDR3 is made up of 13 amino acids. The DNA for the CDR3 is TGTGCCATCAGTGGCAGGGCAGAAGAGACCCAGTACTTC. This translates into CAISGRAEETQYF.

Comments on this clonotype: A read error is possible here, since a much larger clone lies one base away. This chain uses TRBV20-1 with TRBJ1-2; 7 nucleotides agree with TRBD1. CDR3 length: 12 residues. V lost 2 bases and J lost 6; bases outside the gene matches: 3. CDR1 is DFQATT and CDR2 is SNEGSKA in the germline V gene (reference sequence). CDR3 sequence (DNA): TGCAGTGCTAGAAGACAGGGAAATGGCTACACCTTC. It encodes CSARRQGNGYTF.

V gene TRBV4-1 combines with J gene TRBJ2-7, with D tentatively TRBD1 or TRBD2 (5 bases each). The DNA end is a closer match to TRBJ2-5, so the J assignment may be wrong. The length of the CDR3 is 14 residues. Germline values: CDR1 MGHRA, CDR2 YSYEKL. The CDR3 here is CASSQDLSRGTQYF. The DNA of the CDR3 is TGCGCCAGCAGCCAAGACCTATCGAGGGGGACCCAGTACTTC.

The rearrangement uses TRBV24-1 and TRBJ1-1, with D uncertain. The CDR3 covers 13 residues. Germline V lookup: CDR1 KGHDR, CDR2 SFDVKD. V was cut by 4 bases and J by 4 bases, with 9 bases left in between. CDR3 coding DNA: TGTGCCACCAGTGACTCAGGAGGCACTGAAGCTTTCTTT. Amino acid sequence: CATSDSGGTEAFF.

This clonotype was seen a handful of times. V is TRBV24-1 and J is TRBJ2-1; D remains unclear. With 5 bases removed from V and 0 bases from J, the gap between germline ends came to 7 bases. CDR1 and CDR2 (germline): KGHDR, SFDVKD. The CDR3 consists of 14 residues. CDR3 sequence reads: CATSVRSSYNEQFF. CDR3 bases: TGTGCCACCAGTGTCCGTAGCTCCTACAATGAGCAGTTCTTC.

This chain links TRBV5-1 with TRBJ2-1, with D perhaps TRBD2 (5 bases). CDR3 length equals 15 residues. V lost 0 bases and J 4 bases, leaving 11 bases between the germline ends. Germline V gene lookup returns CDR1 SGHRS and CDR2 YFSETQ. The DNA of the CDR3 is TGCGCCAGCAGCTTGGTAGAGACGGGATACAATGAGCAGTTCTTC. Its translation: CASSLVETGYNEQFF.

This clonotype was counted between two and nine times. V and J are TRBV20-1 and TRBJ1-2; D not resolved. Trimming cost V 7 bases and J 3 bases, with 18 bases left between them. The germline CDR1 and CDR2 sequences are DFQATT and SNEGSKA (reference sequence). This CDR3 spans 14 amino acids. The chain's CDR3 is CSGREMGGDYGYTF. DNA for the CDR3: TGCAGTGGACGCGAAATGGGTGGGGACTATGGCTACACCTTC.

The chain has TRBV27 and TRBJ1-4; D is uncertain. Looked up from germline, CDR1 is MNHEY and CDR2 is SMNVEV (reference sequence). Trimming removed 3 bases from V and 14 bases from J, with 25 bases in between. The CDR3 has 16 residues. The CDR3 loop reads CASSFRVTIRATWLFF. DNA of the CDR3: TGTGCCAGCAGTTTTAGAGTTACGATCCGGGCCACATGGCTGTTTTTT.

The chain combines TRBV3-1 with TRBJ2-3, with TRBD2 as a possible D gene (6 bases). Germline CDR1 and CDR2: LGHDT and YNNKEL (reference sequence). Deletions cut 0 bases from V and 5 bases from J, with 12 bases between. This CDR3 spans 15 amino acids. The CDR3 bases are TGTGCCAGCAGCCAAGAACCGAGGGGAGGAGATACGCAGTATTTT. This encodes CASSQEPRGGDTQYF.

CDR3 DNA sequence: TGTGCCAGAGGACGGCCGATCTTTAGCACAGATACGCAGTATTTT. Protein sequence: CARGRPIFSTDTQYF. The chain has TRBV24-1 and TRBJ2-3; no clear D gene. Trimming shortened V by 11 bases and J by 0 bases, and 17 bases separated the two germline ends. The CDR3 is 15 residues long. Germline CDR1 and CDR2: KGHDR and SFDVKD.

This clonotype occurred once. The J gene is TRBJ2-7, the V gene TRBV21-1; the listed D gene, TRBD1, was not tested against the DNA. TRBV21-1 constitutes a pseudogene. The CDR3 runs to 16 residues. This chain's CDR3 is CASSKVLDSYSYEQYF. The CDR3 DNA is TGTGCCAGCAGCAAAGTTCTCGACAGTTATTCCTACGAGCAGTACTTC.

The CDR3 here is CASSGTTANTGELFF. The CDR3 DNA follows: TGTGCCAGCAGCGGAACCACCGCGAACACCGGGGAGCTGTTTTTT. The chain is built from TRBV25-1 and TRBJ2-2; D is undetermined. Trimming took off 6 bases at V and 0 bases at J, with 11 bases between the two ends. CDR1 is MGHDK and CDR2 is SYGVNS in the germline V gene. The CDR3 extends over 15 amino acids.